Listed below are T cell receptor beta chains from one sample, sequenced in a study of shared T cell receptors in the human thymus. The method was immunoSEQ multiplex PCR; TCRdb's version includes in-frame clones alone and lacks a portion of them. The table includes hundreds of thousands of clones, roughly 86% detected once. In addition, the sample was reused for a study of human thymus T cells.

The source material was thymocytes. All receptors come from a boy less than two years old with a congenital heart defect. Both conserved end residues are part of each CDR3. A D gene is named only where the DNA matches it firmly. The size of a clone is reported for some rows only, either as once, few or many, or as a class for expanded clones.

16 TRBJ1-2 TRBD1 TRBV7-9 - TGTGCCAGCAGCTTATTGGGACAGGGTCGGGGCTATGGCTACACCTTC CASSLLGQGRGYGYTF
19 TRBJ2-1 TRBD2 TRBV11-2 - TGTGCCAGCAGCTTAGATTTGGGACTAGCGGGGGGTTTATACAATGAGCAGTTCTTC CASSLDLGLAGGLYNEQFF
13 TRBJ2-5 - TRBV10-1 - TGCGCCAGCAGTGAACGGACTCAAGAGACCCAGTACTTC CASSERTQETQYF
14 TRBJ2-4 - TRBV2 - TGTGCCAGCAGTACTAGACTAGTGTGGAACATTCAGTACTTC CASSTRLVWNIQYF
14 TRBJ1-3 - TRBV30 - TGTGCCTGGGTCCCCTGGAGAACTGGAAACACCATATATTTT CAWVPWRTGNTIYF
12 TRBJ1-5 - TRBV13 - TGTGCCAGCAGCTTAGGCGAACAGGCACAGCATTTT CASSLGEQAQHF
15 TRBJ2-7 - TRBV7-9 - TGTGCCAGCAGCGGCAGAGGTCTAGATCTAGGCGAGCAGTACTTC CASSGRGLDLGEQYF
16 TRBJ1-1 TRBD1 TRBV7-2 - TGTGCCAGCAGCTTAGTAGGGACAGGGAGTAACACTGAAGCTTTCTTT CASSLVGTGSNTEAFF
11 TRBJ2-7 - TRBV21-1 - TGTGCCAGCACCAGGGACTACGAGCAGTACTTC CASTRDYEQYF
17 TRBJ2-2 TRBD2 TRBV4-2 - TGTGCCAGCAGCCACCCCAGGCGGGGGGGCTTTACCGGGGAGCTGTTTTTT CASSHPRRGGFTGELFF
16 TRBJ2-1 TRBD2 TRBV6-4 - TGTGCTATCACCAGGGCTCGAGCGGGGGGGAAACGAGAGCAGTTCTTC CAITRARAGGKREQFF
16 TRBJ2-2 - TRBV5-1 - TGCGCCAGCAGCCCCCCCGGGATGGAGAACACCGGGGAGCTGTTTTTT CASSPPGMENTGELFF
17 TRBJ2-3 TRBD2 TRBV4-3 - TGCGCCAGCAGTCGAAAATTTCGGGACTACTACCCAGATACGCAGTATTTT CASSRKFRDYYPDTQYF
16 TRBJ1-5 - TRBV5-8 - TGTGCCAGCAGGGCCGGGTCAACGACTGTCAATCAGCCCCAGCATTTT CASRAGSTTVNQPQHF
18 TRBJ1-1 - TRBV15 - TGTGCCACCAGCAGAGACCTCGGGAGGGGGACGATGAACACTGAAGCTTTCTTT CATSRDLGRGTMNTEAFF
16 TRBJ2-7 - TRBV9 - TGTGCCAGCAGCCCAACCGGGACACCAAAATGCTACGAGCAGTACTTC CASSPTGTPKCYEQYF
15 TRBJ1-4 TRBD1 TRBV18 many TGTGCCAGCTCTCTAGGAGGGACAGGGGAGAGGAAACTGTTTTTT CASSLGGTGERKLFF
17 TRBJ1-1 - TRBV12-5 - TGTGCTAGTGGTTGCACTGCAGAGGGGGATCTAATTACTGAAGCTTTCTTT CASGCTAEGDLITEAFF
13 TRBJ2-5 - TRBV4-3 - TGCGCCAGCAGCCAAGAACCCCGGGAGACCCAGTACTTC CASSQEPRETQYF
13 TRBJ1-1 - TRBV29-1 - TGCAGCGTTGTGTCGAGCATGAACACTGAAGCTTTCTTT CSVVSSMNTEAFF
16 TRBJ2-1 - TRBV5-6 - TGTGCCAGCAGCTTTGTCCCGGGGAGCTCCTACAATGAGCAGTTCTTC CASSFVPGSSYNEQFF
16 TRBJ2-7 TRBD2 TRBV5-1 - TGCGCCAGCAGGCAGACGTCTAGCGGGAGTACCTACGAGCAGTACTTC CASRQTSSGSTYEQYF